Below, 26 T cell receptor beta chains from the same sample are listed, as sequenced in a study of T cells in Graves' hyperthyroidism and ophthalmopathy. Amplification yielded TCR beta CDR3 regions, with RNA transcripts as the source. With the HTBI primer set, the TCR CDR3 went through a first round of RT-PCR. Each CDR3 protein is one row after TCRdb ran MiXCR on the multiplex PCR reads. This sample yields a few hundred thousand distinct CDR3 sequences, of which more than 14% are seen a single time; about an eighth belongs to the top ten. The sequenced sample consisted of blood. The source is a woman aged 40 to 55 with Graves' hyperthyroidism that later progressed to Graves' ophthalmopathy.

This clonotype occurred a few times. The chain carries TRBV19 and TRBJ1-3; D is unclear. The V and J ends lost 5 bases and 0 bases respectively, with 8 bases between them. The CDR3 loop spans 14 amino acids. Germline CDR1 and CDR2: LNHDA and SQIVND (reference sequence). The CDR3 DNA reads TGTGCCAGTAGTGGACGGATCTCTGGAAACACCATATATTTT. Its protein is CASSGRISGNTIYF. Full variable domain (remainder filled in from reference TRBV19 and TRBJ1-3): DGGITQSPKYLFRKEGQNVTLSCEQNLNHDAMYWYRQDPGQGLRLIYYSQIVNDFQKGDIAEGYSVSREKKESFPLTVTSAQKNPTAFYLCASSGRISGNTIYFGEGSWLTVV.

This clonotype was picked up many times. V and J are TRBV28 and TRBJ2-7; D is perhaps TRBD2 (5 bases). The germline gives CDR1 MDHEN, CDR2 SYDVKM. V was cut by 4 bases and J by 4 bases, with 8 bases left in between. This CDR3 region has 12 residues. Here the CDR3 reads CASSWRLYEQYF. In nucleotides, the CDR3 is TGTGCCAGCAGTTGGAGGCTATACGAGCAGTACTTC.

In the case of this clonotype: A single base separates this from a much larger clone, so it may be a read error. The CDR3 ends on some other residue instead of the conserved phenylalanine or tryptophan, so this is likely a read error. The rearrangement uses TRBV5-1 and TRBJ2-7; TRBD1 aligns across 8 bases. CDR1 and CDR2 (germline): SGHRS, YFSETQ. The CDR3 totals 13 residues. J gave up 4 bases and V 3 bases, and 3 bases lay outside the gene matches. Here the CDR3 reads CASSWDRRYEQYL. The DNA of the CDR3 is TGCGCCAGCAGCTGGGACAGGCGGTACGAGCAGTACCTC.

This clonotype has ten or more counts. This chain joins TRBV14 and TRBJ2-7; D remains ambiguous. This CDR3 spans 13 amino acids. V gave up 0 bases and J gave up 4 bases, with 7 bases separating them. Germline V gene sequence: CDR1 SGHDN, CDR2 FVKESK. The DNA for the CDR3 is TGTGCCAGCAGCCAAGACGTCCGATACGAGCAGTACTTC. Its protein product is CASSQDVRYEQYF.

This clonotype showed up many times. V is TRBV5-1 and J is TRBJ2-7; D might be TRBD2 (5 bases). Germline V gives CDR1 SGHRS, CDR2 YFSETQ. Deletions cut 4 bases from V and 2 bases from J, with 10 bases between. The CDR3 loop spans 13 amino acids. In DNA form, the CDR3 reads TGCGCCAGCAGCGTTGAGCGGACCTACGAGCAGTACTTC. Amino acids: CASSVERTYEQYF.

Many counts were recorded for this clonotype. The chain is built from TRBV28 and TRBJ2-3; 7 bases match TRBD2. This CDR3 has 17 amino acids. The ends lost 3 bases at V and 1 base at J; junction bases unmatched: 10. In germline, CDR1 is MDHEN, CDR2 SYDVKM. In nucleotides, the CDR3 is TGTGCCAGCAGTTTCCTCAGGACTAGAAGAGGCACAGATACGCAGTATTTT. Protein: CASSFLRTRRGTDTQYF.

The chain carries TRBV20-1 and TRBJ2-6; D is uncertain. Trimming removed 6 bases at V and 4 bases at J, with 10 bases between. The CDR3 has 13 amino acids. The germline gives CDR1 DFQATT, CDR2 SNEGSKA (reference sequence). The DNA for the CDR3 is TGCAGTGCGACCAACGTGGGGGCCAACGTCCTGACTTTC. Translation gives CSATNVGANVLTF.

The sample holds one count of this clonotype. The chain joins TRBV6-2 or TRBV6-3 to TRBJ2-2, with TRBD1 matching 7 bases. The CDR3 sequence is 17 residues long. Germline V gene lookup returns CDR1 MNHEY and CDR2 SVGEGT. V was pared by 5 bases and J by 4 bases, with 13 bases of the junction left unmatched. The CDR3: CASSQPRQGKSTGELFF. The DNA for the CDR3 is TGTGCCAGCAGTCAACCCCGACAGGGAAAATCCACCGGGGAGCTGTTTTTT.

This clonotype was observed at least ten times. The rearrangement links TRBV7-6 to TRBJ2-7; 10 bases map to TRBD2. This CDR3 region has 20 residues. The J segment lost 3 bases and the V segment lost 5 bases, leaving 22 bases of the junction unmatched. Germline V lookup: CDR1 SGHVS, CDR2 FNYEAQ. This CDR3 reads CASSNDLGLAGASRFYEQYF. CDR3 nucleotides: TGTGCCAGCAGCAACGATCTTGGGCTAGCGGGGGCATCACGGTTCTACGAGCAGTACTTC.

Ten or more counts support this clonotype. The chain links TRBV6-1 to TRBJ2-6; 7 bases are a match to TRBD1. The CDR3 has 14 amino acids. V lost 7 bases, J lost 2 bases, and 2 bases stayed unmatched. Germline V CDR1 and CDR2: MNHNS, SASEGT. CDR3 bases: TGTGCCAGCAACAGGGGAACTGGGGCCAACGTCCTGACTTTC. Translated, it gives CASNRGTGANVLTF.

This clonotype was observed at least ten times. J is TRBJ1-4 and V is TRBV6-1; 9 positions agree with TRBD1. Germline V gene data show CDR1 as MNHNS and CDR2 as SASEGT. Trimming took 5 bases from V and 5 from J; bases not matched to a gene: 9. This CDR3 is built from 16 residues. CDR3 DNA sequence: TGTGCCAGCAGTTCCTTTGGACAGGGGAGCAATGAAAAACTGTTTTTT. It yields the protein CASSSFGQGSNEKLFF.

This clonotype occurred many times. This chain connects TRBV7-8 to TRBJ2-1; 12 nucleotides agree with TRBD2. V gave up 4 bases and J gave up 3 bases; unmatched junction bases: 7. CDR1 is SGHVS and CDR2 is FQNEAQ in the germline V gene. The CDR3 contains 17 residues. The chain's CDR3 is CASSSRTSGNYYNEQFF. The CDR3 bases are TGTGCCAGCAGCTCCAGGACTAGCGGGAACTACTACAATGAGCAGTTCTTC.

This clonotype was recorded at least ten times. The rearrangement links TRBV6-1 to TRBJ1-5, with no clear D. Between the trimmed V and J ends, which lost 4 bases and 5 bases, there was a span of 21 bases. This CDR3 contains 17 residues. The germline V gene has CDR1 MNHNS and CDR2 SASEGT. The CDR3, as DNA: TGTGCCAGCAGTGCCCCTTTGAACACCCTAAACGATCAGCCCCAGCATTTT. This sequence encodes CASSAPLNTLNDQPQHF.

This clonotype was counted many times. The CDR3 coding sequence is TGTGCCAGCAGTTTAAGGGGGATGCGGATCACAGATACGCAGTATTTT. It specifies CASSLRGMRITDTQYF. The rearrangement joins TRBV28 to TRBJ2-3; TRBD1 might be the D (6 bases). The CDR3 sequence is 16 residues long. V was clipped by 2 bases and J by 2 bases, with 14 bases between them. Germline V gene sequence: CDR1 MDHEN, CDR2 SYDVKM.

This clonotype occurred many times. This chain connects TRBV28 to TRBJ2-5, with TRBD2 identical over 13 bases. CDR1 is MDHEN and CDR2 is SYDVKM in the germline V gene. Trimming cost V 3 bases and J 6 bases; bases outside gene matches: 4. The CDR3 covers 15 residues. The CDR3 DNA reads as TGTGCCAGCAGTTTCCTACTAGCGGGAGGGAAGACCCAGTACTTC. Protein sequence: CASSFLLAGGKTQYF.

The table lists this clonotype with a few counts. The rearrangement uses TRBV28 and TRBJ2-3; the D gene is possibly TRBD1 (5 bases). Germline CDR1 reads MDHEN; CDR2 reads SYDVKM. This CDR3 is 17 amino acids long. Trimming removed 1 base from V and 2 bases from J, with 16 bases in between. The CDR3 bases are TGTGCCAGCAGTTTATCTGGGGCGGAAAGGTTCACAGATACGCAGTATTTT. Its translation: CASSLSGAERFTDTQYF.

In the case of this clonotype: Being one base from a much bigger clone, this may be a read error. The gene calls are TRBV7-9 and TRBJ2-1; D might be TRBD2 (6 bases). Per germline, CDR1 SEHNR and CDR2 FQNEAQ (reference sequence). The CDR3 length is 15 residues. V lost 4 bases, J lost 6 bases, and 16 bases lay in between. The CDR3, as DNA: TGTGCCAGCAGCTCCGGGACTGGCGGATTCAATGAGCAGTTCTTC. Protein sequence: CASSSGTGGFNEQFF.

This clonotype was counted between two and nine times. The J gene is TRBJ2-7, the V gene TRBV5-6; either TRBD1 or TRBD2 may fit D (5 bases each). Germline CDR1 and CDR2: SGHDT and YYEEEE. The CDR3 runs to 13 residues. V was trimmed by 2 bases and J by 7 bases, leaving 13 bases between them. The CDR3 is CASSFTGTSEQYF. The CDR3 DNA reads TGTGCCAGCAGCTTCACCGGGACGTCGGAGCAGTACTTC. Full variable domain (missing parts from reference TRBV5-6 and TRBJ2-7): DAGVTQSPTHLIKTRGQQVTLRCSPKSGHDTVSWYQQALGQGPQFIFQYYEEEERQRGNFPDRFSGHQFPNYSSELNVNALLLGDSALYLCASSFTGTSEQYFGPGTRLTVT.

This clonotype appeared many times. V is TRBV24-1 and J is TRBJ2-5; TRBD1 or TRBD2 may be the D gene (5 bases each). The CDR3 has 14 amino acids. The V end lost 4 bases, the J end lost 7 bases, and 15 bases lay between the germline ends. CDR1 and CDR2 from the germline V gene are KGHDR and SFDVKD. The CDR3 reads CATSDGTLVGTQYF. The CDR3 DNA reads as TGTGCCACCAGTGACGGGACGTTGGTTGGGACCCAGTACTTC.

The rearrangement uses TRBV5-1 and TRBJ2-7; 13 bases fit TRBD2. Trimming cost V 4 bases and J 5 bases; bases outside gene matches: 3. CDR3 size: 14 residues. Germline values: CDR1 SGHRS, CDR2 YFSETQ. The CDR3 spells CASSRTSGSDEQYF. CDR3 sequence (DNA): TGCGCCAGCAGCCGGACTAGCGGGAGCGACGAGCAGTACTTC.

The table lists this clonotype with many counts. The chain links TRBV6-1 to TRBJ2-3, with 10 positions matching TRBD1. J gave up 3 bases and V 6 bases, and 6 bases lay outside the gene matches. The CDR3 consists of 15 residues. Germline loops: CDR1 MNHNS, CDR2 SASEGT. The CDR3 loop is CASSKDRGRTDTQYF. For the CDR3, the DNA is TGTGCCAGCAGCAAAGACAGGGGGCGAACAGATACGCAGTATTTT.

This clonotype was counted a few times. CDR3 nucleotide sequence: TGTGCCAGCAGCCGTGGTTCAACAGATACGCAGTATTTT. Translation gives CASSRGSTDTQYF. The rearrangement links TRBV5-5 to TRBJ2-3; D uncertain. CDR1 and CDR2 (germline): SGHKS, YYEKEE (reference sequence). The CDR3 has 13 amino acids. V gave up 4 bases and J gave up 3 bases, with 9 bases separating them.

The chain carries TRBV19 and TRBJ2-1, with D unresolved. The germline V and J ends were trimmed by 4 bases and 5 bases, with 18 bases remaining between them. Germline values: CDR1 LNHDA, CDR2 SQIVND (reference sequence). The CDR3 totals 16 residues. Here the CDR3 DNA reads TGTGCCAGTAGTAATGGACGGCTCGCGGATGACAATGAGCAGTTCTTC. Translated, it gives CASSNGRLADDNEQFF.

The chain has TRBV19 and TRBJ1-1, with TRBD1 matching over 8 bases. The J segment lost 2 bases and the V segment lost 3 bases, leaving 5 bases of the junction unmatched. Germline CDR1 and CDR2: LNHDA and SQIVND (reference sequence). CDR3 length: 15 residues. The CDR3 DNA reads TGTGCCAGTAGTATCACAGGGGGTTCTAACACTGAAGCTTTCTTT. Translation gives CASSITGGSNTEAFF.

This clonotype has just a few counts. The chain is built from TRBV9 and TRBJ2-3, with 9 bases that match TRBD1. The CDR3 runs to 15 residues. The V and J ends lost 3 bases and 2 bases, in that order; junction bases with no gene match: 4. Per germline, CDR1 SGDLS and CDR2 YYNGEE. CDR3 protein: CASSGNRGLTDTQYF. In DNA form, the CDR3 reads TGTGCCAGCAGCGGAAACAGGGGGCTCACAGATACGCAGTATTTT.

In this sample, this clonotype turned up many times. The CDR3 reads CASIRIRGQTSGRTNIQYF. CDR3 DNA: TGTGCCAGCATACGAATTAGGGGACAGACCAGCGGGAGGACAAACATTCAGTACTTC. The genes are TRBV6-9 and TRBJ2-4; 9 nucleotides line up with TRBD2. This CDR3 has 19 amino acids. V dropped 7 bases and J dropped 6; count of bases not matched to a gene: 22. Germline-derived CDR1 and CDR2 are MNHGY and SVAAGI.